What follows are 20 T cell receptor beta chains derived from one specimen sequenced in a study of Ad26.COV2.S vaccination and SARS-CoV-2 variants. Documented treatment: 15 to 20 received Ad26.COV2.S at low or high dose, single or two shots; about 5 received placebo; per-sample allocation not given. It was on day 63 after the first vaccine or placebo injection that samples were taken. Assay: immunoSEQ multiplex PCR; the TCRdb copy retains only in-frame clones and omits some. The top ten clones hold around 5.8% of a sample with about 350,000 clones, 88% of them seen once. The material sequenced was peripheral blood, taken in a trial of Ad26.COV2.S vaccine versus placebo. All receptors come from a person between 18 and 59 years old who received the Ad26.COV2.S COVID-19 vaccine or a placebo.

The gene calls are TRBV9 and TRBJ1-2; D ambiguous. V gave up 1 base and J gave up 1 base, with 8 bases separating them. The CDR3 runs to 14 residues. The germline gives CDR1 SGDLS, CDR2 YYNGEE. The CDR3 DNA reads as TGTGCCAGCAGCGTAAATCAGAATAACTATGGCTACACCTTC. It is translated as CASSVNQNNYGYTF.

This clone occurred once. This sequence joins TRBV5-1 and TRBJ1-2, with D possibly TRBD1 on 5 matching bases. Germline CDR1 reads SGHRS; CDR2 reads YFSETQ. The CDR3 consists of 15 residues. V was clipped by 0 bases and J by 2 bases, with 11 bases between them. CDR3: CASSLGPGPNYGYTF. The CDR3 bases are TGCGCCAGCAGCTTGGGACCGGGGCCGAACTATGGCTACACCTTC.

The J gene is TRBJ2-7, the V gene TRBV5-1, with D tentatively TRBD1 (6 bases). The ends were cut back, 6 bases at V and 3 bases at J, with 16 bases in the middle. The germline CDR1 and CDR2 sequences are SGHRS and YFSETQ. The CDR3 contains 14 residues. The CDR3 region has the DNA TGCGCCAGCACTCACTCGGCAGGGGTCTACGAGCAGTACTTC. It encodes CASTHSAGVYEQYF.

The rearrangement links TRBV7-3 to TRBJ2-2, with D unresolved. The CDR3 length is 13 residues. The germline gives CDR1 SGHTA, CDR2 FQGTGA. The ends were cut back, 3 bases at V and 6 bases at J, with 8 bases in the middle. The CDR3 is CASSFGSPGELFF. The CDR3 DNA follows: TGTGCCAGCAGCTTTGGCAGCCCCGGGGAGCTGTTTTTT.

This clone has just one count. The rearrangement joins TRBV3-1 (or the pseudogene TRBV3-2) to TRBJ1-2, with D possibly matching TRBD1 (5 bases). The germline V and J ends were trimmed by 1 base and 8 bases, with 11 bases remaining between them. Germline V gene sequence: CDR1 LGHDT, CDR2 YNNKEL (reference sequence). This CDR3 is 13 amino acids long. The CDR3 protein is CASSQGRGNGYTF. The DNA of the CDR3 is TGTGCCAGCAGCCAAGGAAGGGGTAACGGCTACACCTTC.

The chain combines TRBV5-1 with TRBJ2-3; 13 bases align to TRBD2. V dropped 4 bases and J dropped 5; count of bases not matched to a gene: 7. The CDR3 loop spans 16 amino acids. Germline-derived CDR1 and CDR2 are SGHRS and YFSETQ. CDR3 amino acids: CASSRTSGSLEDTQYF. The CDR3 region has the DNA TGCGCCAGCAGCCGGACTAGCGGGAGCCTTGAAGATACGCAGTATTTT.

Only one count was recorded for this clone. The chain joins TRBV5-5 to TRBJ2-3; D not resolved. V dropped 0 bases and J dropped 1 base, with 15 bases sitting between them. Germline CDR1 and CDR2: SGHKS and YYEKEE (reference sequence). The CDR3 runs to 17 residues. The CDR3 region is CASSLGLSTLGTDTQYF. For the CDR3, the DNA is TGTGCCAGCAGCTTGGGTTTGAGTACCTTGGGCACAGATACGCAGTATTTT.

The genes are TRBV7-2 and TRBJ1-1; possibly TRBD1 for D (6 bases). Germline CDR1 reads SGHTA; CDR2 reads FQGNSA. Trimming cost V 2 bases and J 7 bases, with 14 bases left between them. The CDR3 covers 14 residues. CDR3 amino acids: CASSLRGAGNEAFF. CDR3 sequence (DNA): TGTGCCAGCAGCTTAAGGGGGGCAGGCAATGAAGCTTTCTTT.

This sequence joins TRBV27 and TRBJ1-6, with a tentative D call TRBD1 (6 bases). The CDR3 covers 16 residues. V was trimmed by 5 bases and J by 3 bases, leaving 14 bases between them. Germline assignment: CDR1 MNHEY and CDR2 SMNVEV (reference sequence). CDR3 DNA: TGTGCCAGCAGTGACCGGACAGAGATCTATAATTCACCCCTCCACTTT. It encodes CASSDRTEIYNSPLHF.

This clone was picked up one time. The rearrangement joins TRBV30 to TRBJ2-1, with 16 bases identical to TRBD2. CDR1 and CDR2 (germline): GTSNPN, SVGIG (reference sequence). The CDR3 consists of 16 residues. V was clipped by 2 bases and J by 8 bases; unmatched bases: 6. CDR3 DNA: TGTGCCTGGAGTTGGGGACTAGCGGGAGGGGGGGATGAGCAGTTCTTC. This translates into CAWSWGLAGGGDEQFF.

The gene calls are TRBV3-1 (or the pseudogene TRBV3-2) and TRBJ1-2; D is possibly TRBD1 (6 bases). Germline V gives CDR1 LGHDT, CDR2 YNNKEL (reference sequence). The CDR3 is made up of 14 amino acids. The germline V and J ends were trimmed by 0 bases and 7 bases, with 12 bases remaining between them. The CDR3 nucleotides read TGTGCCAGCAGCCAAGATTCGGGGGCGGGTGGCTACACCTTC. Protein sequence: CASSQDSGAGGYTF.

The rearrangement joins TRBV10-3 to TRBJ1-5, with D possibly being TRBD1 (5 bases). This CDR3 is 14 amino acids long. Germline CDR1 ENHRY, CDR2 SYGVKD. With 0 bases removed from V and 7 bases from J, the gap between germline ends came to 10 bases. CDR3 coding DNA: TGTGCCATCAGTGAGTCGGTGGGGGACCAGCCCCAGCATTTT. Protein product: CAISESVGDQPQHF.

CDR3 nucleotides: TGTGCCAGCAGCCAAGAGTTCGGCAGGGCAAACGAAAAACTGTTTTTT. Amino acids: CASSQEFGRANEKLFF. The chain combines TRBV14 with TRBJ1-4, with D maybe TRBD1 (5 bases). CDR1 SGHDN and CDR2 FVKESK come from the germline V gene. Between the trimmed V and J ends, which lost 0 bases and 8 bases, there was a span of 16 bases. CDR3 size: 16 residues.

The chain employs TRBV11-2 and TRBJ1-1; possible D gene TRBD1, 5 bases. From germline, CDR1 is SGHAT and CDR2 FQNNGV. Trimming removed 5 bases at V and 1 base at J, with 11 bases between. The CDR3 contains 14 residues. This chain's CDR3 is CASSRSRENTEAFF. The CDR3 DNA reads TGTGCCAGCAGCCGTTCCAGGGAGAACACTGAAGCTTTCTTT.

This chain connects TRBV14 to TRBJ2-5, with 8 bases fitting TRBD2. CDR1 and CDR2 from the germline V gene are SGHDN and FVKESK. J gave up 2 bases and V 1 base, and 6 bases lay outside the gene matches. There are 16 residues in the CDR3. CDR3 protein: CASSQVGLAYQETQYF. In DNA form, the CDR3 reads TGTGCCAGCAGCCAAGTTGGACTAGCCTATCAAGAGACCCAGTACTTC.

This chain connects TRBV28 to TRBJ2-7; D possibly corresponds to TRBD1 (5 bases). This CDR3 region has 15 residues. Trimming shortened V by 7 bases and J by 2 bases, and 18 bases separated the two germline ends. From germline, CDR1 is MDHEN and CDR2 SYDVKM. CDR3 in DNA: TGTGCCAGCACTTATGGCCAGGGCGGAACCTACGAGCAGTACTTC. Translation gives CASTYGQGGTYEQYF.

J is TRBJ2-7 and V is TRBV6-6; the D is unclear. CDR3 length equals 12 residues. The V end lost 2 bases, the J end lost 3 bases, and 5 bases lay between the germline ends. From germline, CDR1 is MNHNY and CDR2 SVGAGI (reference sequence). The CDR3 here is CASSYTLYEQYF. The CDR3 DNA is TGTGCCAGCAGTTACACCCTCTACGAGCAGTACTTC.

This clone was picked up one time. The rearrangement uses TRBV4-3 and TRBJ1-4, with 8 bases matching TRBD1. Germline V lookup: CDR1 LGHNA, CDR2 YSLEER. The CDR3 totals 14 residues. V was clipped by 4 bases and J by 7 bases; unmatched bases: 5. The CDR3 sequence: CASSPGQGGEKLFF. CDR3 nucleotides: TGCGCCAGCAGCCCCGGACAGGGAGGTGAAAAACTGTTTTTT.

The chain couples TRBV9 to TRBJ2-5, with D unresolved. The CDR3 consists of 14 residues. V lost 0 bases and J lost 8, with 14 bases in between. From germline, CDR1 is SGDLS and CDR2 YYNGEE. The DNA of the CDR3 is TGTGCCAGCAGCGTAGACGCAGGCAAGAACACCCAGTACTTC. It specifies CASSVDAGKNTQYF.

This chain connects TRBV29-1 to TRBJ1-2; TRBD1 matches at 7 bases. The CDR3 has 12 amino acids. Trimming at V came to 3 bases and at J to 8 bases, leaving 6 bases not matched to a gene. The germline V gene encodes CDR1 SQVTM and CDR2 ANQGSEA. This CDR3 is CSVDYGRGGYTF. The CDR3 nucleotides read TGCAGCGTTGACTACGGCAGGGGGGGCTACACCTTC.